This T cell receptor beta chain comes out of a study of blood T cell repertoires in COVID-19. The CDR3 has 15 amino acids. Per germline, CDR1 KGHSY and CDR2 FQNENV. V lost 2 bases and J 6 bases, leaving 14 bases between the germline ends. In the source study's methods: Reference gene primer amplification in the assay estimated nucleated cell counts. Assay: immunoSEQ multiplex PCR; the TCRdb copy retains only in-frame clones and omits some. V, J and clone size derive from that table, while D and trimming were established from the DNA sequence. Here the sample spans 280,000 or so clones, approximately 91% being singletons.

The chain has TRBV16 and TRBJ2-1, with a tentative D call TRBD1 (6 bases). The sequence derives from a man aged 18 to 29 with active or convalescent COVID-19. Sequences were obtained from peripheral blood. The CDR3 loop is CASSQLGRGTNEQFF. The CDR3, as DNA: TGTGCCAGCAGCCAACTCGGCAGGGGAACCAATGAGCAGTTCTTC.